This TCR beta chain is from a study of a mutant IDH1 vaccine in newly diagnosed glioma. Study in general: Antecedent treatment encompassed radiotherapy, temozolomide, or their combination; the majority received both.

This table comes from immunoSEQ multiplex PCR, and its TCRdb copy is limited to in-frame clones, with some not included. The sample records over 20,000 clones, about nine tenths being singletons. J was trimmed by 6 bases and V by 3 bases; bases with no gene match: 4. Per germline, CDR1 LNHDA and CDR2 SQIVND (reference sequence). The CDR3 length is 14 residues. The time point is: baseline, week 1 (first vaccination visit). As to treatment: pre-vaccination baseline after standard-of-care therapy. The source of this sequence is a young man with glioma. Material: PBMCs, obtained from a glioma patient treated with radiotherapy, temozolomide or both. V is TRBV19 and J is TRBJ1-1; 10 nucleotides align to TRBD1. The CDR3 bases are TGTGCCAGTAGTATTCCGGGACAGGGGCCTGAAGCTTTCTTT. It specifies CASSIPGQGPEAFF.